This TCR beta chain was sequenced in a study of OX40 agonist ivuxolimab in advanced cancers. Study-wide results and limits: Undetermined was the antigen specificity of the expanded peripheral T cells. Expanded clones belonging to CD8+ T cells outnumbered, on average, those of CD4+.

Profiled with immunoSEQ multiplex PCR; TCRdb holds only in-frame clones, not every one. Found here are 66,000 or so clones, about nine tenths of them singletons; the top ten hold approximately 2%. Concerning this clone itself: Antigen: not known.

This specimen consisted of CD4+ or CD8+ T cells sorted from blood, obtained in a trial of the OX40 agonist ivuxolimab. This sequence was found in an adult with an advanced solid tumor such as melanoma, head and neck, liver or kidney cancer.

The CDR3 region is CASSLGQGFMNTEAFF. DNA for the CDR3: TGTGCCAGCAGCTTGGGACAGGGTTTCATGAACACTGAAGCTTTCTTT. The rearrangement joins TRBV5-6 to TRBJ1-1, with 7 bases lining up with TRBD1. The germline gives CDR1 SGHDT, CDR2 YYEEEE. The CDR3 runs 16 residues. Trimming removed 0 bases from V and 0 bases from J; junction bases left unmatched: 5. Variable domain in full (rest from reference TRBV5-6 and TRBJ1-1): DAGVTQSPTHLIKTRGQQVTLRCSPKSGHDTVSWYQQALGQGPQFIFQYYEEEERQRGNFPDRFSGHQFPNYSSELNVNALLLGDSALYLCASSLGQGFMNTEAFFGQGTRLTVV.